A single sample gave rise to the 24 T cell receptor beta chains below, sequenced in a study of neurological immune-mediated disorders. The sample's time point: longitudinal time-point 3. Using its own MiXCR run on the 5' RACE reads, TCRdb lists one record per CDR3 protein. The sample shows about 45,000 distinct CDR3 sequences, roughly 14% of them seen only once. The sample consisted of PBMCs. These receptors all stem from a young man in good health.

This clonotype was seen at least ten times. This chain uses TRBV20-1 with TRBJ2-7, with 8 bases lining up with TRBD2. The trim removed 6 bases at V and 5 bases at J, leaving 15 bases unmatched. The germline V gene has CDR1 DFQATT and CDR2 SNEGSKA (reference sequence). This CDR3 is 15 amino acids long. The CDR3 region is CSANRASGRFHEQYF. DNA of the CDR3: TGCAGTGCCAACAGGGCGAGCGGGAGATTCCACGAGCAGTACTTC.

This clonotype was counted ten times or more. This sequence joins TRBV2 and TRBJ2-1; 9 bases are a match to TRBD2. CDR1 SNHLY and CDR2 FYNNEI come from the germline V gene. The CDR3 runs to 14 residues. The V gene end was trimmed by 3 bases and the J gene end by 8 bases; junction bases not matched to a gene: 5. CDR3 region: CASSDRTSEDEQFF. In DNA form, the CDR3 reads TGTGCCAGCAGTGATAGGACTAGCGAGGATGAGCAGTTCTTC.

This clonotype was detected ten times or more. V usage is TRBV5-1 and J usage is TRBJ2-1; 7 bases agree with TRBD1. The CDR3 has 14 amino acids. Germline trimming cut 3 bases from V and 6 bases from J; bases unmatched to any gene: 6. The germline gives CDR1 SGHRS, CDR2 YFSETQ. For the CDR3, the DNA is TGCGCCAGCAGCTCTCCGCGGACAGGCAATGAGCAGTTCTTC. Translated, it gives CASSSPRTGNEQFF. Filled out from reference TRBV5-1 and TRBJ2-1, the complete variable domain reads KAGVTQTPRYLIKTRGQQVTLSCSPISGHRSVSWYQQTPGQGLQFLFEYFSETQRNKGNFPGRFSGRQFSNSRSEMNVSTLELGDSALYLCASSSPRTGNEQFFGPGTRLTVL.

The table lists this clonotype with many counts. The V and J genes are TRBV20-1 and TRBJ2-5, with 8 bases that match TRBD2. CDR3 size: 14 residues. J lost 0 bases, V lost 6 bases, and 6 bases had no gene match. CDR1 is DFQATT, CDR2 SNEGSKA, per germline (reference sequence). The CDR3: CSARSGSHQETQYF. The CDR3 coding sequence is TGCAGTGCCAGGAGCGGGAGCCACCAAGAGACCCAGTACTTC.

In its sample, this clonotype is medium-sized (0.01 to 0.1%). The genes are TRBV25-1 and TRBJ2-7; D gene unclear. CDR3 length equals 13 residues. CDR1 MGHDK and CDR2 SYGVNS come from the germline V gene. The germline V and J ends were trimmed by 5 bases and 0 bases, with 8 bases remaining between them. The DNA for the CDR3 is TGTGCCAGCAGTTTGGGCAACTCCTACGAGCAGTACTTC. This sequence encodes CASSLGNSYEQYF.

This chain connects TRBV12-3 or TRBV12-4 to TRBJ1-5; 7 positions agree with TRBD1. The trim removed 2 bases at V and 4 bases at J, leaving 2 bases unmatched. The CDR3 contains 14 residues. CDR3 in amino acids: CASSLTTGNQPQHF. Written as DNA, the CDR3 is TGTGCCAGCAGTTTAACGACAGGGAATCAGCCCCAGCATTTT.

At least ten counts were recorded for this clonotype. The chain employs TRBV11-2 and TRBJ1-1, with a possible D match to TRBD1 (5 bases). The CDR3 is 13 amino acids. The germline gives CDR1 SGHAT, CDR2 FQNNGV. The V end was cut by 5 bases, the J end by 1 base, with 8 bases between. CDR3 nucleotides: TGTGCCAGCAGCGGGGGGGGGAACACTGAAGCTTTCTTT. It is translated as CASSGGGNTEAFF.

This clonotype came up many times. The V and J genes are TRBV5-1 and TRBJ1-2, with D possibly matching TRBD1 (5 bases). Looked up from germline, CDR1 is SGHRS and CDR2 is YFSETQ. The CDR3 length is 14 residues. Trimming stripped 4 bases from V and 7 bases from J, with 17 bases between. The CDR3 here is CASSPNQGLLGYTF. DNA of the CDR3: TGCGCCAGCAGCCCGAACCAGGGTCTGCTTGGCTACACCTTC.

The sample holds many counts of this clonotype. The genes are TRBV5-6 and TRBJ2-6, with 7 bases matching TRBD2. The CDR3 runs 15 residues. Germline trimming cut 4 bases from V and 5 bases from J; bases unmatched to any gene: 6. Looked up from germline, CDR1 is SGHDT and CDR2 is YYEEEE. The CDR3 loop reads CASSRRESWANVLTF. CDR3 nucleotide sequence: TGTGCCAGCAGCCGGCGGGAGTCTTGGGCCAACGTCCTGACTTTC.

In its sample, this clonotype was seen many times. The chain's CDR3 is CASTRDGPGEQYF. In DNA, the CDR3 is TGCGCCAGCACCCGGGACGGGCCAGGGGAGCAGTACTTC. This sequence joins TRBV5-1 and TRBJ2-7; D possibly uses TRBD1 or TRBD2 (5 bases each). V was trimmed by 6 bases and J by 7 bases, leaving 17 bases between them. The CDR3 runs 13 residues. Germline lookup yields CDR1 SGHRS and CDR2 YFSETQ.

This clonotype was counted ten times or more. CDR3 protein: CASTLTRAGTDTQYF. The DNA for the CDR3 is TGTGCCAGCACCCTAACCAGGGCCGGTACAGATACGCAGTATTTT. This chain joins TRBV27 and TRBJ2-3, with a weak D call TRBD1 (5 bases). The CDR3 loop spans 15 amino acids. Per the germline V gene, CDR1 is MNHEY and CDR2 is SMNVEV (reference sequence). The germline V and J ends were trimmed by 7 bases and 3 bases, with 17 bases remaining between them.

Many counts were recorded for this clonotype. V and J are TRBV12-3 or TRBV12-4 and TRBJ1-5; the D is unclear. The V gene lost 6 bases and the J gene lost 3 bases, with 9 bases spanning the gap. The CDR3 is 13 amino acids. As DNA, the CDR3 is TGTGCCAGCAGCATTCAAACCAATCAGCCCCAGCATTTT. This codes for CASSIQTNQPQHF.

This clonotype has a count of ten or more. The chain recombines TRBV11-2 with TRBJ2-4; D is perhaps TRBD1 or TRBD2 (5 bases each). Germline-derived CDR1 and CDR2 are SGHAT and FQNNGV. Trimming shortened V by 5 bases and J by 0 bases, and 14 bases separated the two germline ends. The CDR3 consists of 16 residues. The CDR3 nucleotides read TGTGCCAGCAGCCCGGGGCTCAATACAGCCAAAAACATTCAGTACTTC. Translated, it gives CASSPGLNTAKNIQYF.

The sample holds many counts of this clonotype. J is TRBJ2-1 and V is TRBV5-1, with TRBD1 matching 7 bases. CDR3 size: 17 residues. After removal of 0 bases from V and 7 bases from J, the junction contained 13 bases not matched to a gene. Germline values: CDR1 SGHRS, CDR2 YFSETQ. The CDR3 nucleotides read TGCGCCAGCAGCTTGGTCTCGTTTGCCACAGGGGAGAATGAGCAGTTCTTC. Translation: CASSLVSFATGENEQFF.

This clonotype came up many times. The rearrangement joins TRBV6-5 to TRBJ2-1; D gene ambiguous. Trimming cost V 0 bases and J 5 bases, with 14 bases left between them. This CDR3 has 16 amino acids. Germline CDR1 MNHEY, CDR2 SVGAGI. The DNA of the CDR3 is TGTGCCAGCAGTTACTCGATAGGTTCTCTAGACAATGAGCAGTTCTTC. Its translation is CASSYSIGSLDNEQFF.

This clonotype was picked up many times. The chain has TRBV5-6 and TRBJ2-7; TRBD2 agrees at 14 bases. The CDR3 has 17 residues. The ends lost 0 bases at V and 2 bases at J; junction bases unmatched: 4. The V gene's germline CDR1 is SGHDT and CDR2 YYEEEE. CDR3 region: CASSLGLAGGNPYEQYF. The CDR3 DNA sequence: TGTGCCAGCAGCTTGGGACTAGCGGGAGGGAACCCCTACGAGCAGTACTTC.

This clonotype was picked up many times. This rearrangement joins TRBV27 to TRBJ2-7, with 10 bases lining up with TRBD2. V was pared by 5 bases and J by 6 bases, with 10 bases of the junction left unmatched. Germline CDR1 MNHEY, CDR2 SMNVEV (reference sequence). The CDR3 spans 15 residues. CDR3 in DNA: TGTGCCAGCAGTCGGGGTCTAGCGGGAGTGAGCGAGCAGTACTTC. It encodes CASSRGLAGVSEQYF.

Ten or more counts support this clonotype. The chain employs TRBV6-5 and TRBJ2-1; no clear D. V was clipped by 4 bases and J by 7 bases, with 5 bases between them. The CDR3 sequence is 11 residues long. Germline V gene sequence: CDR1 MNHEY, CDR2 SVGAGI. CDR3 protein: CASSFLNEQFF. As DNA, the CDR3 is TGTGCCAGCAGTTTTTTGAATGAGCAGTTCTTC.

This sequence joins TRBV19 and TRBJ2-7; TRBD2 aligns across 10 bases. V was pared by 5 bases and J by 1 base, with 5 bases of the junction left unmatched. The CDR3 runs to 15 residues. Germline V gene data show CDR1 as LNHDA and CDR2 as SQIVND (reference sequence). CDR3 DNA sequence: TGTGCCAGTAGTTTCGGACTAGCGGCGTCCTACGAGCAGTACTTC. It is translated as CASSFGLAASYEQYF.

The chain recombines TRBV25-1 with TRBJ2-2; 8 bases line up with TRBD1. This CDR3 spans 13 amino acids. Germline trimming cut 7 bases from V and 4 bases from J; bases unmatched to any gene: 2. Germline V gene sequence: CDR1 MGHDK, CDR2 SYGVNS. The CDR3 is CASTTGGTGELFF. Written as DNA, the CDR3 is TGTGCCAGCACCACAGGGGGCACCGGGGAGCTGTTTTTT.

This clonotype was found a few times. This chain joins TRBV18 and TRBJ2-3; unclear D gene. Trimming removed 2 bases at V and 2 bases at J, with 5 bases between. Germline loops: CDR1 KGHSH, CDR2 LQKENI. The CDR3 consists of 13 residues. The CDR3 sequence is CASSPRATDTQYF. The CDR3 coding sequence is TGTGCCAGCTCACCAAGGGCCACAGATACGCAGTATTTT.

There are many counts of this clonotype. CDR3 sequence reads: CASSYALAGSQETQYF. CDR3 in DNA: TGTGCCAGCAGTTACGCCCTAGCGGGAAGCCAAGAGACCCAGTACTTC. The chain links TRBV6-2 or TRBV6-3 to TRBJ2-5, with 9 bases identical to TRBD2. CDR1 MNHEY and CDR2 SVGEGT come from the germline V gene. V dropped 2 bases and J dropped 1; count of bases not matched to a gene: 5. This CDR3 region has 16 residues.

On this clonotype: Just one base apart from a much larger clone, this may be a read error. The CDR3: CASSDPGLGCGTEAFF. The CDR3 nucleotides read TGTGCCAGCAGCGACCCCGGCCTCGGTTGCGGCACTGAAGCTTTCTTT. The chain uses TRBV9 and TRBJ1-1; D gene unclear. V lost 3 bases and J 4 bases, leaving 19 bases between the germline ends. Germline V gives CDR1 SGDLS, CDR2 YYNGEE. This CDR3 contains 16 residues.

This clonotype was detected many times. This chain uses TRBV28 with TRBJ1-2; TRBD1 aligns across 10 bases. The J segment lost 7 bases and the V segment lost 1 base, leaving 3 bases of the junction unmatched. Germline V CDR1 and CDR2: MDHEN, SYDVKM. This CDR3 region has 14 residues. CDR3: CASSLLDRGGGYTF. The CDR3 DNA is TGTGCCAGCAGTTTATTGGACAGGGGGGGTGGCTACACCTTC.